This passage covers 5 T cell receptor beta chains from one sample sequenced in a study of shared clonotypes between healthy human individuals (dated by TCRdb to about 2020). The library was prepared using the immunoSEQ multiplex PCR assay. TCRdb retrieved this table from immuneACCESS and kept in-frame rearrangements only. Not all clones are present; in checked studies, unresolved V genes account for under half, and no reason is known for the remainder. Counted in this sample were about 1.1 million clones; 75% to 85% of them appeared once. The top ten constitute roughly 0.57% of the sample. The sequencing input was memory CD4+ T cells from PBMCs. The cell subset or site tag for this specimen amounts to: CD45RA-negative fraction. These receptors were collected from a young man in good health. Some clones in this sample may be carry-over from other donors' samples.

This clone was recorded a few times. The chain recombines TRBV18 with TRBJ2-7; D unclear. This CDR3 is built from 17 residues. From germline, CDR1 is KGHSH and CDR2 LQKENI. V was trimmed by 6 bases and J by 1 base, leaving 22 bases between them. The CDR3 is CASSLTAAVPKSYEQYF. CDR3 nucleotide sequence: TGTGCCAGCTCCCTGACGGCCGCGGTCCCCAAATCCTACGAGCAGTACTTC.

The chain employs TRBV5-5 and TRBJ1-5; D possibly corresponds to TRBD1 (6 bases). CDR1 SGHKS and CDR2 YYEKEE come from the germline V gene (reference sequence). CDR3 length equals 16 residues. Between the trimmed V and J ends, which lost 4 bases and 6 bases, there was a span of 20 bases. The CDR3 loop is CASSPMAQGNGQPQHF. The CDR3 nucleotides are TGTGCCAGCAGCCCCATGGCACAGGGAAACGGTCAGCCCCAGCATTTT. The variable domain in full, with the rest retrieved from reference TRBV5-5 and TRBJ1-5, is DAGVTQSPTHLIKTRGQQVTLRCSPISGHKSVSWYQQVLGQGPQFIFQYYEKEERGRGNFPDRFSARQFPNYSSELNVNALLLGDSALYLCASSPMAQGNGQPQHFGDGTRLSIL.

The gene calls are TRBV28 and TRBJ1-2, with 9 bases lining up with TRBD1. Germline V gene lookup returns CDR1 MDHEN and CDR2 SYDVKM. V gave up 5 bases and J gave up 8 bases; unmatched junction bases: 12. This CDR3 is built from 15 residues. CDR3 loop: CASSQSGTGKEGYTF. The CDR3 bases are TGTGCCAGCAGTCAGTCGGGGACAGGGAAGGAAGGCTACACCTTC.

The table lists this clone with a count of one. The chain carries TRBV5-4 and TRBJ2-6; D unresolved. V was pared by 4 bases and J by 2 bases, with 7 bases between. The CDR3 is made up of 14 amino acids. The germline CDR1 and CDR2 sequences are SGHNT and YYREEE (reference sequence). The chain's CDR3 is CASSRPTGANVLTF. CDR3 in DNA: TGTGCCAGCAGCCGCCCCACTGGGGCCAACGTCCTGACTTTC.

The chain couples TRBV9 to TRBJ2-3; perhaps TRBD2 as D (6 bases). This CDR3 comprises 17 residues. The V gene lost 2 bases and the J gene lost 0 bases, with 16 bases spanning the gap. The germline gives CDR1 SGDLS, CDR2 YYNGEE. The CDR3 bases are TGTGCCAGCAGCGTTTCGGCGGGGCTAACTAGCACAGATACGCAGTATTTT. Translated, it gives CASSVSAGLTSTDTQYF.